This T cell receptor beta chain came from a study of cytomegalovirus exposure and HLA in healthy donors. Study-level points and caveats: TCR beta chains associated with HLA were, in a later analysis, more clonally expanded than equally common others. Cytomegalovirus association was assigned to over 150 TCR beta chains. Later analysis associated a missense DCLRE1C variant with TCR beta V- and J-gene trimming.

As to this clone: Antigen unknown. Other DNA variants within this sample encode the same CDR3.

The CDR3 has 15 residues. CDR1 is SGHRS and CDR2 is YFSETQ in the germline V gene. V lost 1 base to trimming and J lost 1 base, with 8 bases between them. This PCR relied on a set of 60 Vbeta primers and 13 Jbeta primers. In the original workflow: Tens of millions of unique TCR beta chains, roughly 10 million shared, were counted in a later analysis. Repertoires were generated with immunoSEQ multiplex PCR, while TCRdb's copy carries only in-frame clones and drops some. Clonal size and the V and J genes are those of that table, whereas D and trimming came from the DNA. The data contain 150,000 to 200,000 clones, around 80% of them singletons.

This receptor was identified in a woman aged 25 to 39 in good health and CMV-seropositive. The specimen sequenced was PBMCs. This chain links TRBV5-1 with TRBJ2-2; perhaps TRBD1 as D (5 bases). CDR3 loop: CASSLRQGNTGELFF. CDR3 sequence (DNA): TGCGCCAGCAGCTTGCGGCAGGGGAACACCGGGGAGCTGTTTTTT.